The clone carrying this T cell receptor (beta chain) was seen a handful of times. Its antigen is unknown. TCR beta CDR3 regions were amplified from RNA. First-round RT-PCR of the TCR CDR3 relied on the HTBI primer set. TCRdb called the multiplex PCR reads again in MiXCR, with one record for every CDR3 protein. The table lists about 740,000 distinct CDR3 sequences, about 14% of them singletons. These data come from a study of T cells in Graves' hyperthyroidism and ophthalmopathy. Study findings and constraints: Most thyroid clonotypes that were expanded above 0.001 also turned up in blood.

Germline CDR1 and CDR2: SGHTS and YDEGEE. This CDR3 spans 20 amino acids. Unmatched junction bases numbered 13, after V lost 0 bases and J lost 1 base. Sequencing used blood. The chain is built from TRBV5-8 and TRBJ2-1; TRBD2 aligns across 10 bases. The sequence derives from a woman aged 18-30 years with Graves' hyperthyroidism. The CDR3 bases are TGTGCCAGCAGCTTGGGGGGAGCTAGCGGGAGTCCAAAGTCCTACAATGAGCAGTTCTTC. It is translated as CASSLGGASGSPKSYNEQFF. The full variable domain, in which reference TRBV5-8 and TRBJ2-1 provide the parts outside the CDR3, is EAGVTQSPTHLIKTRGQQATLRCSPISGHTSVYWYQQALGLGLQFLLWYDEGEERNRGNFPPRFSGRQFPNYSSELNVNALELEDSALYLCASSLGGASGSPKSYNEQFFGPGTRLTVL.